Each of the 3 T cell receptor beta chains below was sequenced from the same sample in a study of shared clonotypes between healthy human individuals. TCRdb's copy holds only in-frame clones and misses some; the assay was immunoSEQ multiplex PCR. This sample has about 2 million clones, with roughly 94% found just once. The sample was naive CD4+ T cells sorted from blood. Subset noted: CD45RA+ positively selected. These receptors all come from a man younger than 30 in good health.

V gene TRBV10-3 combines with J gene TRBJ2-7, with D perhaps matching TRBD2 (5 bases). V lost 6 bases and J lost 2, with 11 bases in between. This CDR3 is 13 amino acids long. The V gene's germline CDR1 is ENHRY and CDR2 SYGVKD. CDR3 residues: CAIRPDSTYEQYF. CDR3 coding DNA: TGTGCCATCAGACCGGACTCAACCTACGAGCAGTACTTC.

The chain is built from TRBV5-4 and TRBJ1-1; tentatively, D is TRBD1 (6 bases). The V and J ends lost 1 base and 5 bases respectively, with 12 bases between them. Germline loops: CDR1 SGHNT, CDR2 YYREEE (reference sequence). The CDR3 totals 14 residues. The CDR3 spells CASSLTGSGTEAFF. The CDR3 DNA reads TGTGCCAGCAGCTTGACAGGGTCGGGGACTGAAGCTTTCTTT. Full variable domain (rest looked up from reference TRBV5-4 and TRBJ1-1): ETGVTQSPTHLIKTRGQQVTLRCSSQSGHNTVSWYQQALGQGPQFIFQYYREEENGRGNFPPRFSGLQFPNYSSELNVNALELDDSALYLCASSLTGSGTEAFFGQGTRLTVV.

The rearrangement links TRBV20-1 to TRBJ2-1, with D hard to call. Germline CDR1 and CDR2: DFQATT and SNEGSKA (reference sequence). This CDR3 region has 10 residues. The V and J ends lost 8 bases and 1 base respectively, with 3 bases between them. CDR3 protein: CSMSYNEQFF. CDR3 DNA sequence: TGCAGTATGTCCTACAATGAGCAGTTCTTC.